This TCR beta chain was identified in a study of early T cells in non-severe SARS-CoV-2 infection. Across the study: It was bulk RNA from unsorted whole blood that was sequenced, and the chains were unpaired. Study-wide points: There was a bias toward anti-spike CD8 responses in VDJdb matching, which missed private and CD4 specificities.

Unique molecular identifiers tagged individual cDNA molecules. A single record per CDR3 protein comes from TCRdb applying MiXCR to the 5' RACE reads. The table shows 68,000 or so distinct CDR3 sequences, with 12% occurring only once. V lost 5 bases to trimming and J lost 1 base, with 15 bases between them. The length of the CDR3 is 15 residues. Germline assignment: CDR1 SGHAT and CDR2 FQNNGV. This clonotype was seen only a few times. Its antigen is still unknown. This TCR was recovered from an adult who was a healthcare worker with PCR-confirmed SARS-CoV-2 infection or an uninfected control (not recorded which). The V and J genes are TRBV11-2 and TRBJ2-7; tentatively, D is TRBD1 or TRBD2 (5 bases each). Sequenced material: whole blood. CDR3 protein: CASSLGSGQSYEQYF. The CDR3 DNA is TGTGCCAGCAGCCTGGGTTCGGGGCAGTCCTACGAGCAGTACTTC.